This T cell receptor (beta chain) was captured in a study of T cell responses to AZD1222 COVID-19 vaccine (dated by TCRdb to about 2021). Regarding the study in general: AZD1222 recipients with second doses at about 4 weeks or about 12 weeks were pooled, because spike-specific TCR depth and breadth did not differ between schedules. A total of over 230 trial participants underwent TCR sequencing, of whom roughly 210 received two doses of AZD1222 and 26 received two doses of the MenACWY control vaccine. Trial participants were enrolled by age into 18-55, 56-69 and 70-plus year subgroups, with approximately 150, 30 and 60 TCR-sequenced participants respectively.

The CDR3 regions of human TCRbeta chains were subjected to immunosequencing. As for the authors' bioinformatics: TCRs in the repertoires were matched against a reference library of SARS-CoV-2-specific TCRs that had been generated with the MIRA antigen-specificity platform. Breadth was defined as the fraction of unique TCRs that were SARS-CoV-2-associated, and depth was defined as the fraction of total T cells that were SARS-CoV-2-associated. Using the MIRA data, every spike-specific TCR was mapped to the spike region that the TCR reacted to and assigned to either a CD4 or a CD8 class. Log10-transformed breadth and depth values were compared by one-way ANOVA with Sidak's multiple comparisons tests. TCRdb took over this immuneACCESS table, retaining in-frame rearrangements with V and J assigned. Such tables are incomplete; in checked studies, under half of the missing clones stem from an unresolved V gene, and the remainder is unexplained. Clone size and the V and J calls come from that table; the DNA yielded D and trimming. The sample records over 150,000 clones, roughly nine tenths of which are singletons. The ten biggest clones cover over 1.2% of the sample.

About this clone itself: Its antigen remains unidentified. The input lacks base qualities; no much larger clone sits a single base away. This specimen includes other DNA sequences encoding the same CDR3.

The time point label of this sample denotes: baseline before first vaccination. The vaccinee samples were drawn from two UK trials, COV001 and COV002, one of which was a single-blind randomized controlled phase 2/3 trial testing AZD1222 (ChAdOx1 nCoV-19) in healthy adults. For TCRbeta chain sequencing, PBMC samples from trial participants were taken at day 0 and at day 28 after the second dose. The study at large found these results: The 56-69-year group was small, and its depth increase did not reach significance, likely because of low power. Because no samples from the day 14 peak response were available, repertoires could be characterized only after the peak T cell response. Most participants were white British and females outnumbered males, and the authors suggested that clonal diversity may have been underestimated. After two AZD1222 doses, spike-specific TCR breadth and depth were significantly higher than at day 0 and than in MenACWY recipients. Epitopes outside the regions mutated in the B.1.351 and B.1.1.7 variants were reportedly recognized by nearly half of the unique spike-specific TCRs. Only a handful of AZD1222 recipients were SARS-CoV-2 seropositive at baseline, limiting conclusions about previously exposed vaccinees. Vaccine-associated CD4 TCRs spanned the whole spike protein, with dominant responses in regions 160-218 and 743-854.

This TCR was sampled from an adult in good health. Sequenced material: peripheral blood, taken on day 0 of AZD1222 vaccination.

Here the CDR3 is given as CASSPWTGSNEKLFF. The DNA reads as follows: TGCGCCAGCAGCCCTTGGACAGGGTCTAATGAAAAACTGTTTTTT. Rearrangement joined TRBV4-3 to TRBJ1-4; 8 bases in the middle match TRBD1. Counted from cysteine to phenylalanine, this CDR3 has 15 amino acids. Only the CDR3 part of the read is kept: 45 bases, read in frame from the first base. The junction shows trimming of 4 bases on V and 3 bases on J, and the gene matches do not reach 4 bases of it. The germline V gene yields LGHNA for CDR1 and YSLEER for CDR2.